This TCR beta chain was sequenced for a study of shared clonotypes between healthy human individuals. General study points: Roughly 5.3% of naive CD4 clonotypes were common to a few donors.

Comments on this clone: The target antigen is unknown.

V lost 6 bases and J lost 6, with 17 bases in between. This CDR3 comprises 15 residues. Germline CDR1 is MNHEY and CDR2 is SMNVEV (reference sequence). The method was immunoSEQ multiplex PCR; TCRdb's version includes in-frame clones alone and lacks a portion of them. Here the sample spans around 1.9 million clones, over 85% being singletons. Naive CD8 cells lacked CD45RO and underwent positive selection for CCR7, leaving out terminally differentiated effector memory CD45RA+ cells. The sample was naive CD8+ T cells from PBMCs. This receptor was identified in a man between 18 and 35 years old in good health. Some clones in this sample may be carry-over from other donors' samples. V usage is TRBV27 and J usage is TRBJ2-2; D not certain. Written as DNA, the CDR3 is TGTGCCAGCAGGGGCAACGAGGCGTACGCCGGGGAGCTGTTTTTT. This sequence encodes CASRGNEAYAGELFF.